This T cell receptor beta chain was documented in a study of blood T cell repertoires in COVID-19. Turning to the study itself: T cells, B-cell-depleted T cells, or PBMCs provided the cDNA or gDNA that served as material.

The data were produced by immunoSEQ multiplex PCR, yet TCRdb's version contains in-frame clones alone and is incomplete. The sample yields about 310,000 clones, about 89% seen once. The CDR3 is 14 amino acids. Trimming left V 0 bases short and J 2 bases short, with 6 bases between. CDR1 is SGHRS and CDR2 is YFSETQ in the germline V gene. The chain links TRBV5-1 to TRBJ2-1, with D uncertain. The origin of this receptor is a woman between 45 and 65 years old who had recovered from COVID-19. The sequenced material came from peripheral blood. The CDR3 DNA reads as TGCGCCAGCAGCTTGGAACTGACCTACAATGAGCAGTTCTTC. Encoded protein: CASSLELTYNEQFF. Complete variable domain (other parts from reference TRBV5-1 and TRBJ2-1): KAGVTQTPRYLIKTRGQQVTLSCSPISGHRSVSWYQQTPGQGLQFLFEYFSETQRNKGNFPGRFSGRQFSNSRSEMNVSTLELGDSALYLCASSLELTYNEQFFGPGTRLTVL.